The 5 T cell receptor beta chains given below trace back to one sample, sequenced in a study of cytomegalovirus exposure and HLA in healthy donors. Use of 60 Vbeta and 13 Jbeta primers characterized the PCR. Repertoires were generated with immunoSEQ multiplex PCR, while TCRdb's copy carries only in-frame clones and drops some. The sample records more than 150,000 clones, over 70% being singletons. The specimen was PBMCs. These receptors were taken from a man aged 45-65 years in good health and CMV-seropositive.

J is TRBJ2-2 and V is TRBV6-4, with 8 nucleotides matching TRBD2. Germline V gives CDR1 MRHNA, CDR2 SNTAGT. V shed 3 bases and J 5 bases; nucleotides not matched to a gene: 5. The CDR3 length is 15 residues. CDR3 in DNA: TGTGCCAGCAGTGAACGAGCGGGAGAAACCGGGGAGCTGTTTTTT. This codes for CASSERAGETGELFF.

The gene calls are TRBV7-8 and TRBJ1-1; possible D gene TRBD1, 5 bases. Trimming pared 2 bases from V and 2 bases from J, leaving 12 bases between. Germline values: CDR1 SGHVS, CDR2 FQNEAQ. The length of the CDR3 is 15 residues. CDR3 loop: CASSLRQGSNTEAFF. The CDR3 nucleotides read TGTGCCAGCAGCTTACGGCAGGGATCTAACACTGAAGCTTTCTTT.

The table lists this clone with a count of one. V gene TRBV28 combines with J gene TRBJ1-2; D is uncertain. The V and J ends lost 7 bases and 1 base respectively, with 10 bases between them. Germline V gene data show CDR1 as MDHEN and CDR2 as SYDVKM. CDR3 length: 13 residues. CDR3 residues: CASTTVRNYGYTF. The CDR3 region has the DNA TGTGCCAGCACCACAGTGCGTAACTATGGCTACACCTTC.

Ten or more counts support this clone. The sample carries other DNA sequences with the same CDR3. The V call is TRBV5-1, the J call TRBJ1-1; D call uncertain. Germline values: CDR1 SGHRS, CDR2 YFSETQ. The CDR3 totals 13 residues. V was cut by 0 bases and J by 1 base, with 4 bases left in between. Written as DNA, the CDR3 is TGCGCCAGCAGCTTGGACTCGAACACTGAAGCTTTCTTT. This sequence encodes CASSLDSNTEAFF.

This chain joins TRBV6-1 and TRBJ1-1; no definite D call. Germline V gives CDR1 MNHNS, CDR2 SASEGT. Trimming took off 8 bases at V and 3 bases at J, with 19 bases between the two ends. This CDR3 spans 15 amino acids. The CDR3 reads CASGWSGRWDTEAFF. Written as DNA, the CDR3 is TGTGCCAGCGGATGGTCTGGGAGGTGGGACACTGAAGCTTTCTTT.